The following is a T cell receptor beta chain sequence with its context. Sample treatment: randomized to nivolumab then ipilimumab (arm A) or the reverse (arm B). V gave up 3 bases and J gave up 4 bases; unmatched junction bases: 2. This CDR3 contains 13 residues. The germline V gene encodes CDR1 LNHDA and CDR2 SQIVND (reference sequence). This record comes from a study of sequential checkpoint blockade in melanoma. Repertoires were generated with immunoSEQ multiplex PCR, while TCRdb's copy carries only in-frame clones and drops some. The sample includes under 15,000 clones, around 82% of them seen just once.

The sequence came from a human donor with melanoma. The sequenced sample was CD8+ T cells sorted from blood (inferred from file names), obtained from a patient given nivolumab and ipilimumab in sequence. The chain employs TRBV19 and TRBJ1-2, with 7 bases aligning to TRBD1. The CDR3 is CASSIRDSYGYTF. The CDR3 DNA sequence: TGTGCCAGTAGTATCCGGGACAGCTATGGCTACACCTTC. Based on the CDR3 plus reference TRBV19 and TRBJ1-2, the full variable domain is DGGITQSPKYLFRKEGQNVTLSCEQNLNHDAMYWYRQDPGQGLRLIYYSQIVNDFQKGDIAEGYSVSREKKESFPLTVTSAQKNPTAFYLCASSIRDSYGYTFGSGTRLTVV.